The 24 T cell receptor beta chains given below trace back to one sample, sequenced in a study of molecular identifiers for immune sequencing clone quantification. TCRdb passed the PCR reads through MiXCR, listing each CDR3 protein once. This table has approximately 550,000 distinct CDR3 sequences, 20% to 25% appearing once. Specimen: naive CD8+ T cells from blood, with Jurkat cell RNA spiked in. Subset defined: FACS-sorted CD8+CD4-CCR7+CD45RA+ naive T cells. The receptors shown here come from a human donor in good health. Some libraries in this study had Jurkat cell RNA spiked in.

This clonotype came up a few times. The missing conserved phenylalanine or tryptophan at the end of this CDR3 makes a read error likely. The rearrangement uses TRBV6-2 or TRBV6-3 and TRBJ2-3, with 7 nucleotides matching TRBD2. The germline CDR1 and CDR2 sequences are MNHEY and SVGEGT. Trimming took 3 bases from V and 2 from J; bases not matched to a gene: 8. This CDR3 spans 16 amino acids. The CDR3 spells CASSYGLADTTDTQYV. In nucleotides, the CDR3 is TGTGCCAGCAGTTATGGGCTAGCGGACACCACAGATACGCAGTATGTT.

This clonotype was counted many times. The gene calls are TRBV25-1 and TRBJ2-7, with a possible D match to TRBD1 (6 bases). The germline V and J ends were trimmed by 7 bases and 3 bases, with 10 bases remaining between them. Looked up from germline, CDR1 is MGHDK and CDR2 is SYGVNS. There are 12 residues in the CDR3. CDR3 loop: CASMGRGYEQYF. Here the CDR3 DNA reads TGTGCCAGCATGGGCAGGGGCTACGAGCAGTACTTC.

This clonotype was observed a handful of times. The chain has TRBV11-2 and TRBJ2-3, with 9 bases lining up with TRBD2. The CDR3 extends over 15 amino acids. The J segment lost 4 bases and the V segment lost 1 base, leaving 3 bases of the junction unmatched. Germline V gene lookup returns CDR1 SGHAT and CDR2 FQNNGV. The CDR3 DNA reads TGTGCCAGCAGCTTAGGGGCTAGCGGGGCAGATACGCAGTATTTT. Translated: CASSLGASGADTQYF.

This clonotype has ten or more counts. V is TRBV29-1 and J is TRBJ2-1; a possible D gene is TRBD1 (7 bases). The CDR3 extends over 12 amino acids. V lost 0 bases and J 10 bases, leaving 10 bases between the germline ends. Germline CDR1 and CDR2: SQVTM and ANQGSEA. In nucleotides, the CDR3 is TGCAGCGTTGAAGACAGGGGGGACGAGCAGTTCTTC. Translation: CSVEDRGDEQFF.

The chain uses TRBV25-1 and TRBJ2-3; D is ambiguous. The length of the CDR3 is 14 residues. Germline CDR1 is MGHDK and CDR2 is SYGVNS. V was trimmed by 5 bases and J by 2 bases, leaving 11 bases between them. CDR3 sequence (DNA): TGTGCCAGCAGTTTCAACAGAGCCACAGATACGCAGTATTTT. Protein product: CASSFNRATDTQYF.

This clonotype has a count of ten or more. The chain has TRBV5-6 and TRBJ1-1; unclear D gene. Germline V CDR1 and CDR2: SGHDT, YYEEEE. V was cut by 0 bases and J by 6 bases, with 6 bases left in between. This CDR3 has 12 amino acids. CDR3 sequence: CASSLGLAEAFF. CDR3 bases: TGTGCCAGCAGCTTGGGGCTCGCTGAAGCTTTCTTT.

V is TRBV2 and J is TRBJ1-5; D remains unclear. V was trimmed by 6 bases and J by 5 bases, leaving 11 bases between them. The CDR3 spans 13 residues. CDR1 is SNHLY, CDR2 FYNNEI, per germline. The CDR3 region has the DNA TGTGCCAGCAGCCGGGTCCTAGATCAGCCCCAGCATTTT. Its translation: CASSRVLDQPQHF.

This clonotype occurred a few times. The J gene is TRBJ2-1, the V gene TRBV18; tentative D call: TRBD2 (6 bases). Germline V lookup: CDR1 KGHSH, CDR2 LQKENI. V gave up 3 bases and J gave up 4 bases, with 13 bases separating them. The CDR3 runs to 15 residues. The chain's CDR3 is CASSPGGVGYNEQFF. The CDR3 nucleotides read TGTGCCAGCTCACCGGGGGGAGTCGGATACAATGAGCAGTTCTTC.

Remarks on this clonotype: One end of the junction fails to match germline, which may point to a read error. The V call is TRBV5-3, the J call TRBJ1-1; the D gene is possibly TRBD1 (6 bases). TRBV5-3 is an ORF, with its function uncertain. There are 13 residues in the CDR3. The CDR3 loop reads CAGSAQGNTEAFF. CDR3 nucleotides: TGTGCCGGAAGCGCACAGGGTAACACTGAAGCTTTCTTT.

In its sample, this clonotype was seen many times. The V gene is TRBV29-1, the J gene TRBJ2-2; D may be TRBD1 (5 bases). The CDR3 sequence is 12 residues long. V was clipped by 4 bases and J by 8 bases, with 11 bases between them. Germline CDR1 and CDR2: SQVTM and ANQGSEA. The DNA for the CDR3 is TGCAGCGTTGTCGGTGGGGCTGGGGAGCTGTTTTTT. Translated, it gives CSVVGGAGELFF.

The table lists this clonotype with many counts. The V call is TRBV6-2 or TRBV6-3, the J call TRBJ2-1, with TRBD2 identical over 9 bases. The CDR3 has 15 amino acids. From germline, CDR1 is MNHEY and CDR2 SVGEGT. J lost 10 bases, V lost 0 bases, and 7 bases had no gene match. CDR3 nucleotide sequence: TGTGCCAGCAGTTACTCGCTAGCGGGGTACGGGGAGCAGTTCTTC. Protein sequence: CASSYSLAGYGEQFF.

CDR3 protein: CASSQGNHQPQHF. In DNA form, the CDR3 reads TGCGCCAGCAGCCAAGGGAATCATCAGCCCCAGCATTTT. The rearrangement joins TRBV4-1 to TRBJ1-5; D ambiguous. The CDR3 runs 13 residues. The ends were cut back, 1 base at V and 5 bases at J, with 6 bases in the middle. Germline CDR1 reads MGHRA; CDR2 reads YSYEKL.

Concerning this clonotype itself: With a much larger clone just one base away, this may be a read error. The rearrangement links TRBV12-3 or TRBV12-4 to TRBJ2-5; D tentatively reads TRBD1 or TRBD2 (5 bases each). The germline V and J ends were trimmed by 7 bases and 1 base, with 13 bases remaining between them. The CDR3 has 14 residues. The CDR3 nucleotides read TGTGCCAGCAAGCCTGGGGGAACCCAAGAGACCCAGTACTTC. Amino acid sequence: CASKPGGTQETQYF.

This chain links TRBV19 with TRBJ2-1; D might be TRBD1 (6 bases). The CDR3 extends over 13 amino acids. Between the trimmed V and J ends, which lost 8 bases and 8 bases, there was a span of 16 bases. CDR1 is LNHDA, CDR2 SQIVND, per germline (reference sequence). In DNA, the CDR3 is TGTGCCAGTGCCCGCAGGGGCCGAGATGAGCAGTTCTTC. Translating gives CASARRGRDEQFF.

This clonotype was seen many times. This rearrangement joins TRBV7-9 to TRBJ2-1; TRBD2 matches at 8 bases. The germline CDR1 and CDR2 sequences are SEHNR and FQNEAQ (reference sequence). CDR3 size: 17 residues. The V and J ends lost 0 bases and 0 bases, in that order; junction bases with no gene match: 4. The DNA for the CDR3 is TGTGCCAGCAGCTTAGCGCTGCGGGGGGCCTCCTACAATGAGCAGTTCTTC. This encodes CASSLALRGASYNEQFF.

This clonotype was detected ten times or more. The chain recombines TRBV7-8 with TRBJ2-5; D assignment may be TRBD1 or TRBD2 (5 bases each). The CDR3 runs to 14 residues. Deletions cut 0 bases from V and 4 bases from J, with 9 bases between. The germline gives CDR1 SGHVS, CDR2 FQNEAQ. In DNA, the CDR3 is TGTGCCAGCAGCTTAGCTTACGGGGCAGAGACCCAGTACTTC. Residues: CASSLAYGAETQYF.

Remarks on this clonotype: Relative to the germline gene, one junction end is altered; a read error may explain this. The chain is built from TRBV28 and TRBJ2-7, with a possible D match to TRBD2 (7 bases). There are 16 residues in the CDR3. Germline V gene data show CDR1 as MDHEN and CDR2 as SYDVKM. In DNA form, the CDR3 reads TGTGCCAGCAGTTTTCGGGGGGCCCCCCTCTCCTGCGAGCAGTACTTC. It specifies CASSFRGAPLSCEQYF.

This clonotype was detected ten times or more. The chain uses TRBV19 and TRBJ1-3, with D tentatively TRBD1 (6 bases). V lost 6 bases to trimming and J lost 1 base, with 16 bases between them. This CDR3 spans 16 amino acids. Looked up from germline, CDR1 is LNHDA and CDR2 is SQIVND (reference sequence). The CDR3 here is CASRTDGGYSGNTIYF. The CDR3 nucleotides read TGTGCCAGTAGAACGGACGGGGGCTATTCTGGAAACACCATATATTTT.

A word on this clonotype: Given the absence of the conserved phenylalanine or tryptophan at the CDR3 end, a read error is likely. This rearrangement joins TRBV19 to TRBJ2-7, with a tentative D call TRBD1 (5 bases). The CDR3 contains 13 residues. CDR1 is LNHDA and CDR2 is SQIVND in the germline V gene (reference sequence). With 5 bases removed from V and 2 bases from J, the gap between germline ends came to 10 bases. CDR3 protein: CASSQGFTYEQYL. The CDR3 DNA is TGTGCCAGTAGTCAGGGTTTCACCTACGAGCAGTACCTC.

The sample holds many counts of this clonotype. The V call is TRBV20-1, the J call TRBJ1-1; D uncertain. Germline-derived CDR1 and CDR2 are DFQATT and SNEGSKA (reference sequence). V was trimmed by 2 bases and J by 0 bases, leaving 4 bases between them. The CDR3 covers 12 residues. CDR3 residues: CSARRLNTEAFF. The CDR3 DNA is TGCAGTGCTAGAAGGTTGAACACTGAAGCTTTCTTT.

This clonotype was seen a single time. The chain is built from TRBV27 and TRBJ2-7; D ambiguous. Germline assignment: CDR1 MNHEY and CDR2 SMNVEV (reference sequence). There are 15 residues in the CDR3. V lost 0 bases, J lost 3 bases, and 12 bases lay in between. The CDR3 loop reads CASSLSGVLGYEQYF. CDR3 DNA sequence: TGTGCCAGCAGTTTATCAGGAGTGTTGGGCTACGAGCAGTACTTC.

This clonotype was seen a few times. The chain has TRBV7-2 and TRBJ1-1, with no clear D. Germline values: CDR1 SGHTA, CDR2 FQGNSA. With 3 bases removed from V and 3 bases from J, the gap between germline ends came to 17 bases. The CDR3 totals 16 residues. The CDR3 nucleotides are TGTGCCAGCAGCTTCGAGGGTTACGGTTGGGACACTGAAGCTTTCTTT. This sequence encodes CASSFEGYGWDTEAFF.

This chain uses TRBV20-1 with TRBJ1-2, with unresolved D. Germline CDR1 DFQATT, CDR2 SNEGSKA (reference sequence). The CDR3 is 8 residues long. The CDR3 region is CNPYGYTF. The CDR3 DNA sequence: TGCAACCCTTATGGCTACACCTTC.

This chain joins TRBV24-1 and TRBJ2-3, with 7 bases matching TRBD1. Germline loops: CDR1 KGHDR, CDR2 SFDVKD. V lost 2 bases and J lost 2; bases outside the gene matches: 9. The CDR3 covers 17 residues. CDR3 DNA sequence: TGTGCCACCAGTGATTCCTCAGACAGGGTACACACAGATACGCAGTATTTT. Amino acid sequence: CATSDSSDRVHTDTQYF.